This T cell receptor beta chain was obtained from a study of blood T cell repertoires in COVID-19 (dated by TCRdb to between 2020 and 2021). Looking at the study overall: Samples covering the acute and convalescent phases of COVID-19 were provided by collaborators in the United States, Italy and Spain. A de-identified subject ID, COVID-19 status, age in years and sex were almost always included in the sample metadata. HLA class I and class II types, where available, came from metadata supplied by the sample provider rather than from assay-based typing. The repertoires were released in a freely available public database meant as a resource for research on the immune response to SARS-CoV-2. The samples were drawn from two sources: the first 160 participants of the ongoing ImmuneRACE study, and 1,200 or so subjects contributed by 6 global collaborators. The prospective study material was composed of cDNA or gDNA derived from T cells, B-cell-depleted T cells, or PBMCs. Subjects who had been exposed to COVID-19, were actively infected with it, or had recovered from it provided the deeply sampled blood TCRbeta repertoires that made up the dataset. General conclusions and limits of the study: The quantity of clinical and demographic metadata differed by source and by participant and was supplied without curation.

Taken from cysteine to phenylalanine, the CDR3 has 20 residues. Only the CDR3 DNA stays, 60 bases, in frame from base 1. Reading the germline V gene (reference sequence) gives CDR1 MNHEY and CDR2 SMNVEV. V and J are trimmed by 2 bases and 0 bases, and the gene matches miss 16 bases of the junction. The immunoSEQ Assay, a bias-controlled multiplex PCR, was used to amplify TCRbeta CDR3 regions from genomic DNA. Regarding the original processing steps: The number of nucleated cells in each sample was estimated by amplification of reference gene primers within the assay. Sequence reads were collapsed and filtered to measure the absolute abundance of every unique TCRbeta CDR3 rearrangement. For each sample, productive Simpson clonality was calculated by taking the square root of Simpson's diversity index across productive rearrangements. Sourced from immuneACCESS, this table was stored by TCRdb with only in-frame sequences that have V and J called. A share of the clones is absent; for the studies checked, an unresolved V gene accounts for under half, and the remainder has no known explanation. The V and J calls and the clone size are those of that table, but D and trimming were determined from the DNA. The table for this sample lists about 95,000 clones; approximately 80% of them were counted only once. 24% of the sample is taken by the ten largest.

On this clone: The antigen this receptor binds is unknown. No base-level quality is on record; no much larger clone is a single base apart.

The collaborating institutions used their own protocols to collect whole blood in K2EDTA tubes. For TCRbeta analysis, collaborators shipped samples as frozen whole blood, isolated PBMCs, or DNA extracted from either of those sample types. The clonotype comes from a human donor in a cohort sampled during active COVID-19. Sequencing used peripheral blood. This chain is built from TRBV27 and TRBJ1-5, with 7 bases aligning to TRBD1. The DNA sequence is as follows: TGTGCCAGCAGTTTAGGCCTAGGACAGGCCCGAGGACTTAGCAATCAGCCCCAGCATTTT. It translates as CASSLGLGQARGLSNQPQHF.